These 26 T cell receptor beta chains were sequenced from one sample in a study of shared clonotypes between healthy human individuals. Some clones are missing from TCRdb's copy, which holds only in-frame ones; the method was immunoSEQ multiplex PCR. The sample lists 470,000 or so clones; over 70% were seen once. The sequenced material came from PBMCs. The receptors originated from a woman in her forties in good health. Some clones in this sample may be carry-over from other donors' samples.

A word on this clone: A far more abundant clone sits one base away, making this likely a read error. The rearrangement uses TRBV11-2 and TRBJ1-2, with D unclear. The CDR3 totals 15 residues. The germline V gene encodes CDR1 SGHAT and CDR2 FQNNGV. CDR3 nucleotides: TGTACCAGCAGCTCGTTGTCGGGTCGGGACTATGGCTACACCTTC. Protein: CTSSSLSGRDYGYTF.

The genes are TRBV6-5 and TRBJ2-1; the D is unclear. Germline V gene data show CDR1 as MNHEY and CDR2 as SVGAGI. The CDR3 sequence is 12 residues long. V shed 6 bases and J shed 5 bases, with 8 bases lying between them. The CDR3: CASRGINNEQFF. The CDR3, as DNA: TGTGCCAGCAGAGGGATTAACAATGAGCAGTTCTTC.

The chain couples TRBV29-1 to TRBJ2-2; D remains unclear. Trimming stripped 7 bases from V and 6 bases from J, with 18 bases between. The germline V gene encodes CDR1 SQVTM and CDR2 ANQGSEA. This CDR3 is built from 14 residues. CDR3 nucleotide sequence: TGCAGCGCCAAGATTTCGCCGGTCGCCGGGGAGCTGTTTTTT. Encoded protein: CSAKISPVAGELFF.

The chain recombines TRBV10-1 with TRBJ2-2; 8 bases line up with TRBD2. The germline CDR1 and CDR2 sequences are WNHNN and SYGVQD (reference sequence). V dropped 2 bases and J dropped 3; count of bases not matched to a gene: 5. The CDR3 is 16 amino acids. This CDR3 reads CASSEALAGHTGELFF. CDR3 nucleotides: TGCGCCAGCAGTGAGGCGCTAGCGGGTCACACCGGGGAGCTGTTTTTT.

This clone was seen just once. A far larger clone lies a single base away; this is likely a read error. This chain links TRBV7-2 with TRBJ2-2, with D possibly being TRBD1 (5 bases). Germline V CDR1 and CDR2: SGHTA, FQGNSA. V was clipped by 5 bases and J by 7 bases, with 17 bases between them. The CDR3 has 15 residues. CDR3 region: CASSPVTPQVGELFF. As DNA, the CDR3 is TGTGCCAGCAGCCCCGTGACACCACAGGTCGGGGAGCTGTTTTTT.

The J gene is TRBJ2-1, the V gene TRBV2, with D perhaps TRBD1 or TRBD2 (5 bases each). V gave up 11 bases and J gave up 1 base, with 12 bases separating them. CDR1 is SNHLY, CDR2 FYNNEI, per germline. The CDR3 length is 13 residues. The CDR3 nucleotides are TGTGCCCACCGGGGCCCATCCTACAATGAGCAGTTCTTC. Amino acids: CAHRGPSYNEQFF.

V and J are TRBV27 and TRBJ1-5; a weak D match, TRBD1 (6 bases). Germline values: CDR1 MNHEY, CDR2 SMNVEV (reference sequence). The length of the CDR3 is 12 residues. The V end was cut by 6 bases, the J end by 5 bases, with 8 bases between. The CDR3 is CASRTGDQPQHF. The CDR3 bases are TGTGCCAGCAGGACAGGCGATCAGCCCCAGCATTTT.

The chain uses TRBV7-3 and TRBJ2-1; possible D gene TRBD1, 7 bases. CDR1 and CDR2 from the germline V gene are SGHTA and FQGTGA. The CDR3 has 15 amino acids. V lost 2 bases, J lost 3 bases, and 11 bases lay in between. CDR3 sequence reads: CASSLGGTVYNEQFF. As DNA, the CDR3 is TGTGCCAGCAGCTTAGGGGGGACAGTCTACAATGAGCAGTTCTTC.

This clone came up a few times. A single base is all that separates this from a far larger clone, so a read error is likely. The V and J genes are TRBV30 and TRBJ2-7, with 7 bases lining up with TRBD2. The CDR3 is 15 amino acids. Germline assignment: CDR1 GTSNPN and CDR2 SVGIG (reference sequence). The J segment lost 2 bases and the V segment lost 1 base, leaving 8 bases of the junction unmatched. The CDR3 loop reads CAWSGRAGVAYEQYF. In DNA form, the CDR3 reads TGTGCCTGGAGTGGTCGGGCGGGAGTTGCCTACGAGCAGTACTTC.

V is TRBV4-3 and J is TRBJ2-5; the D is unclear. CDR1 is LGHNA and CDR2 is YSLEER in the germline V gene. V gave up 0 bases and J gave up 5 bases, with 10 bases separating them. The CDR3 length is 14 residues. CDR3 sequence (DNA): TGCGCCAGCAGCCAAGATGGGCGTCGCGAGACCCAGTACTTC. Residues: CASSQDGRRETQYF.

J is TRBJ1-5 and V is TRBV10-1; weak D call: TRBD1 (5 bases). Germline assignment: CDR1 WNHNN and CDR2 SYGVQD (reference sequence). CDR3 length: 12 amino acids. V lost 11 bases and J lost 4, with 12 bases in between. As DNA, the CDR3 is TGCGCCCCCCTCAAGGGGAATCAGCCCCAGCATTTT. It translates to CAPLKGNQPQHF.

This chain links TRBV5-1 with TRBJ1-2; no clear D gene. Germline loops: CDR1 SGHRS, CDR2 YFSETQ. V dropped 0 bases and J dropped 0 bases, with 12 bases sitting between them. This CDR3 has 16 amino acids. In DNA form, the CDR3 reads TGCGCCAGCAGCTTGGCCGGTGTCACCGCTAACTATGGCTACACCTTC. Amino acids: CASSLAGVTANYGYTF.

The CDR3 here is CASSPTGDPYEQYF. CDR3 bases: TGTGCCAGCTCACCGACAGGGGACCCCTACGAGCAGTACTTC. The chain joins TRBV18 to TRBJ2-7; 8 bases match TRBD1. CDR1 is KGHSH and CDR2 is LQKENI in the germline V gene. CDR3 size: 14 residues. After removal of 3 bases from V and 2 bases from J, the junction contained 3 bases not matched to a gene.

The CDR3 DNA sequence: TGTGCCACCAGCAGGGTCGGGATGGATACGCAGTATTTT. This encodes CATSRVGMDTQYF. The chain uses TRBV15 and TRBJ2-3; weak D call: TRBD2 (5 bases). Germline CDR1 and CDR2: LNHNV and YYDKDF (reference sequence). The CDR3 totals 13 residues. V was trimmed by 3 bases and J by 6 bases, leaving 10 bases between them.

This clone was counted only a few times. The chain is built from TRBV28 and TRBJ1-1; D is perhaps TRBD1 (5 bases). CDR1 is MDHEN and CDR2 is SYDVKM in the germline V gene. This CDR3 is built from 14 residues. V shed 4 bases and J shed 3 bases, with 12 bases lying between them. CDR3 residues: CASSSGTVYTEAFF. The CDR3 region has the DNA TGTGCCAGCAGTTCGGGGACGGTCTACACTGAAGCTTTCTTT.

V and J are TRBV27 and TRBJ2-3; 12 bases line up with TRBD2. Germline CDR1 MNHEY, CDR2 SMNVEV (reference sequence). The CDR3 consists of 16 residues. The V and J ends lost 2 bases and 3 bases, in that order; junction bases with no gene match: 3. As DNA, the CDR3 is TGTGCCAGCAGTTTACTAGCGGGAGGGTTAACAGATACGCAGTATTTT. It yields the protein CASSLLAGGLTDTQYF.

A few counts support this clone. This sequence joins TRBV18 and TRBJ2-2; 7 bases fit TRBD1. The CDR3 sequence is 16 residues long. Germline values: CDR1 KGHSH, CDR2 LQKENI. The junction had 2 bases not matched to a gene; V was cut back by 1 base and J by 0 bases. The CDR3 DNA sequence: TGTGCCAGCTCACCACAGGGGGCCACGAACACCGGGGAGCTGTTTTTT. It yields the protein CASSPQGATNTGELFF.

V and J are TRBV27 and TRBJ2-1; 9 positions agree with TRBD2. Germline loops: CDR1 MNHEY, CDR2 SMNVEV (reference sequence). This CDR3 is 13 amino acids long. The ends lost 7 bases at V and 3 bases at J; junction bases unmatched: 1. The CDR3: CASTSGDYNEQFF. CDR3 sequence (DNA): TGTGCCAGCACTAGCGGGGACTACAATGAGCAGTTCTTC.

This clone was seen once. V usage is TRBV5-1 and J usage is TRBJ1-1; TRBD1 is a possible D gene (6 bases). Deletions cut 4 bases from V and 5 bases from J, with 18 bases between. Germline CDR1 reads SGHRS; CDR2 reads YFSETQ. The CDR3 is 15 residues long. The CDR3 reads CASSPVQGFFTEAFF. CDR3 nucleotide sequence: TGCGCCAGCAGCCCTGTCCAGGGGTTTTTTACTGAAGCTTTCTTT.

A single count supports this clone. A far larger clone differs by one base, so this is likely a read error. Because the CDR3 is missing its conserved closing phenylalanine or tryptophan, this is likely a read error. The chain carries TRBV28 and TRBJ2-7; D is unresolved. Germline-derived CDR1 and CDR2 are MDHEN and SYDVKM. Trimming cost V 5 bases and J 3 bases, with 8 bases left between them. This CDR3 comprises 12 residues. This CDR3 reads CASSIGVYEQYL. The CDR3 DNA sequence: TGTGCCAGCAGTATAGGCGTCTACGAGCAGTACTTG.

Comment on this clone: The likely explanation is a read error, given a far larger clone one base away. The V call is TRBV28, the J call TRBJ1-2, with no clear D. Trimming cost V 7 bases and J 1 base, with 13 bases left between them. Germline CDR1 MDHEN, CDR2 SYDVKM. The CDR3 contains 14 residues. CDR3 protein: CASTLTYLNYGYTF. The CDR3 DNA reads TGTGCCAGCACCTTGACATATCTTAACTATGGCTACACCTTC.

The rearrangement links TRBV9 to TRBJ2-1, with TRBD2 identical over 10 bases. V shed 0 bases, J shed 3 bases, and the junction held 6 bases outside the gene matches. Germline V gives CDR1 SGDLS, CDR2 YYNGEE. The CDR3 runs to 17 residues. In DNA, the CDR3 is TGTGCCAGCAGCGTAGGGAGGACTAGCGGAAACTACAATGAGCAGTTCTTC. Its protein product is CASSVGRTSGNYNEQFF.

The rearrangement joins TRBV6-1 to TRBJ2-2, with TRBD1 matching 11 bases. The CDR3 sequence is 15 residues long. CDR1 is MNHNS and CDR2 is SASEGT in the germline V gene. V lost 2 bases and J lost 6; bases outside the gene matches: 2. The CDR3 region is CASSEPGQGAGELFF. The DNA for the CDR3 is TGTGCCAGCAGTGAACCGGGACAGGGGGCCGGGGAGCTGTTTTTT.

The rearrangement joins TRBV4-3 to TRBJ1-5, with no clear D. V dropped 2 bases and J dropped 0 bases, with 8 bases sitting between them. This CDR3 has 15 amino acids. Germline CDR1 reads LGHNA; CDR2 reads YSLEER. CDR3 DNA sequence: TGCGCCAGCAGCCAACGGTTGTATAGCAATCAGCCCCAGCATTTT. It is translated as CASSQRLYSNQPQHF.

The CDR3 loop reads CASSPGLGVLQETQYF. As DNA, the CDR3 is TGTGCCAGCAGCCCGGGACTTGGGGTTCTCCAAGAGACCCAGTACTTC. The V gene is TRBV7-2, the J gene TRBJ2-5; perhaps TRBD2 as D (6 bases). Between the trimmed V and J ends, which lost 5 bases and 1 base, there was a span of 17 bases. The germline gives CDR1 SGHTA, CDR2 FQGNSA. The CDR3 loop spans 16 amino acids.

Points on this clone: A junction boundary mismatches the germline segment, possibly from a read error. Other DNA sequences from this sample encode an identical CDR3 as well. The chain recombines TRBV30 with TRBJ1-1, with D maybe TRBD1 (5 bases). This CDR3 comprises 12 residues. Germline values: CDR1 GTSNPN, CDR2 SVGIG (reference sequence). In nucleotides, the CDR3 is TGTGCCTGGAGGGGGGTGGCAGCTGAGGCTTTCTTT. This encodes CAWRGVAAEAFF.